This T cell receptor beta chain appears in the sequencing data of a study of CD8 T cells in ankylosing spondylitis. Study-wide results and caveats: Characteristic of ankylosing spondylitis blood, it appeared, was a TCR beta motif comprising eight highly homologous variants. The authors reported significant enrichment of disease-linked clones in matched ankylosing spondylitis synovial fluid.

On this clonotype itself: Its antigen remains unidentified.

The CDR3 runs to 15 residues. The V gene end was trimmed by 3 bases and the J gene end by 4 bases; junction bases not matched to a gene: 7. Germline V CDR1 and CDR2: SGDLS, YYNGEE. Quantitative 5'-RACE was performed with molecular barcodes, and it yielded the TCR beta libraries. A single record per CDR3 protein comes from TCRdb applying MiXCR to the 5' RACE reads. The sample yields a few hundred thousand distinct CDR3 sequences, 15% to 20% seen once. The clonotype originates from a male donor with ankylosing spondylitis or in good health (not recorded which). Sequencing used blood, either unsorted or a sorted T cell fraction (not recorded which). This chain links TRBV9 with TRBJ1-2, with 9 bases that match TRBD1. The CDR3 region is CASSGRTGAPYGYTF. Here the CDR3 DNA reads TGTGCCAGCAGCGGAAGGACAGGGGCCCCCTATGGCTACACCTTC.